This TCR beta chain was sequenced in a study of human T cells and chemical hapten exposure. Study-wide background: Doses of diphenylcyclopropenone went to the patients' scalps weekly throughout the approximately 24-week study. General study findings and limits: TCRs at high frequency, those above 1 in 1000, did not change with DPC sensitization. Among expanded TCRs, significantly more large CDR3 similarity clusters formed than among controls.

There are 11 residues in the CDR3. Germline V gene lookup returns CDR1 SGHRS and CDR2 YFSETQ. The table lists this clonotype with many counts. The antigen is unknown. The junction differs from germline at one of its ends, possibly a read error. Time point defined: pre-sensitization, week 0. Treatment meaning: therapeutic diphenylcyclopropenone sensitization with weekly scalp DPC. In the original analysis: Per-sample TCR counts ranged from roughly 20,000 to 750,000, median about 100,000. Via MiXCR, TCRdb re-called the RACE reads, giving one row per CDR3 protein. In this record, the V and J calls reflect TCRdb's handling and not the investigators' own analysis. This repertoire shows about 250,000 distinct CDR3 sequences, just under 8% found once; its top ten account for roughly 1.2%.

This receptor was obtained from a man younger than 30 with alopecia areata. Some clones in this sample may be carry-over from other donors' samples. This specimen was whole blood, taken in connection with sensitization to the hapten diphenylcyclopropenone (DPC). This chain connects TRBV5-1 to TRBJ2-1; no firm D call. The CDR3 region is CASSLDNEQFF. In DNA, the CDR3 is TGTGCCAGCAGCTTAGACAATGAGCAGTTCTTC.